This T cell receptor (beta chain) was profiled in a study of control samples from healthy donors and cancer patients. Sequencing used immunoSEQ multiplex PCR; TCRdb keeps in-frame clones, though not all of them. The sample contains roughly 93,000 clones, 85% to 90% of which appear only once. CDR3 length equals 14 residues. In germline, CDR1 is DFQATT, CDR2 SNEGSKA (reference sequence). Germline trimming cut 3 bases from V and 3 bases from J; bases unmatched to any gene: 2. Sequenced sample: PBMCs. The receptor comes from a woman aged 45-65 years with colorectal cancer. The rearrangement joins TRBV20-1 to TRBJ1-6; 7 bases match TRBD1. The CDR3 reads CSASAGGYNSPLHF. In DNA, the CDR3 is TGCAGTGCTAGTGCAGGGGGCTATAATTCACCCCTCCACTTT.